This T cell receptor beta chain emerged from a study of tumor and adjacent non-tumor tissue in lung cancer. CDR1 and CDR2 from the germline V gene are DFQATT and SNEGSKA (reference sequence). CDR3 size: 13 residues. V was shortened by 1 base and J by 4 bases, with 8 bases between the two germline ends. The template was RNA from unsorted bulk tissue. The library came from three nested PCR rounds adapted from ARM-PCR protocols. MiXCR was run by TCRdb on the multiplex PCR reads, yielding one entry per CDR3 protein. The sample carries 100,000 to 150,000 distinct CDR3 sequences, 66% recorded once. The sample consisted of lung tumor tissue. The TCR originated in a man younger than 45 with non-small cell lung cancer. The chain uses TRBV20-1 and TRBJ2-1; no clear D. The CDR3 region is CSARVFVYNEQFF. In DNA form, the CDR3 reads TGCAGTGCTAGAGTATTCGTGTACAATGAGCAGTTCTTC.